These T cell receptor beta chains were read from a single sample in a study of vaccination and CD4 T cells after COVID-19. These TCRs' antigens remain unknown. Via MiXCR, TCRdb re-called the PCR reads, giving one row per CDR3 protein. The repertoire holds 20,000 or so distinct CDR3 sequences, with 45% to 70% as singletons. Sequenced material: CD4+ T cells from blood, cultured in vitro. Every receptor here comes from a human donor who had recovered from COVID-19. Each CDR3 is given with its conserved first and last residue. The order of the fields is V gene, J gene, CDR3 protein.

>TRBV24-1|TRBJ2-5
CATSDFGDYQETQYF
>TRBV19|TRBJ1-5
CASKIPGRTQPQHF
>TRBV6-1|TRBJ1-2
CASSTRWGQEDGYTF
>TRBV24-1|TRBJ2-1
CATSSWGANNEQFF
>TRBV20-1|TRBJ1-5
CSARDLETGGANQPQHF
>TRBV15|TRBJ2-3
CATSFPGLAGADTQYF
>TRBV27|TRBJ1-2
CATLRPGTGGEGYTF
>TRBV2|TRBJ2-5
CASSARGPRTGETQYF
>TRBV7-9|TRBJ1-2
CASSLRGGGPDGYTF
>TRBV10-3|TRBJ2-3
CAIKSGLNTDTQYF
>TRBV11-2|TRBJ2-1
CASSLGRTSGSSYNEQFF
>TRBV30|TRBJ2-7
CAWRRHYEQYF
>TRBV20-1|TRBJ2-7
CSPSGPTHRSYEQYF
>TRBV7-3|TRBJ2-1
CASSLRRGDSYNEQFF
>TRBV27|TRBJ2-2
CASSRILAGDRTGELFF
>TRBV20-1|TRBJ2-2
CVSGPAGATGELFF
>TRBV5-4|TRBJ1-3
CASSPDRARGNTIYF
>TRBV7-9|TRBJ2-5
CASSSGTGQETQYF
>TRBV27|TRBJ1-5
CASKPAGNNQPQHF
>TRBV15|TRBJ2-7
CATSSRRGSYEQYF
>TRBV12-3/TRBV12-4|TRBJ1-6
CASSLLPGQHNSPLHF
>TRBV19|TRBJ2-2
CASSRLAGGGTGELFF
>TRBV7-2|TRBJ2-1
CASTFGLAGGNEQFF
>TRBV11-3|TRBJ1-1
CASSLLTEAFF